This T cell receptor (beta chain) was profiled in a study of blood T cell repertoires in COVID-19. Trimming removed 5 bases from V and 0 bases from J, with 5 bases in between. This CDR3 is built from 13 residues. From germline, CDR1 is LNHDA and CDR2 SQIVND (reference sequence). The data were produced by immunoSEQ multiplex PCR, yet TCRdb's version contains in-frame clones alone and is incomplete. This table has 45,000 to 50,000 clones, over 70% appearing once. V usage is TRBV19 and J usage is TRBJ1-5; no clear D. Sequencing input: peripheral blood. The receptor comes from a man aged 50-59 years with acute or convalescent COVID-19. CDR3 coding DNA: TGTGCCAGTAGTTTCCATAGCAATCAGCCCCAGCATTTT. Protein product: CASSFHSNQPQHF. The variable domain in full, with the rest retrieved from reference TRBV19 and TRBJ1-5, is DGGITQSPKYLFRKEGQNVTLSCEQNLNHDAMYWYRQDPGQGLRLIYYSQIVNDFQKGDIAEGYSVSREKKESFPLTVTSAQKNPTAFYLCASSFHSNQPQHFGDGTRLSIL.